This T cell receptor (beta chain) was identified during a study of T cell responses to AZD1222 COVID-19 vaccine. Generated by immunoSEQ multiplex PCR, the TCRdb table keeps only in-frame clones and is missing some. This table holds 55,000 to 80,000 clones, 84% found once. Germline V gene data show CDR1 as MNHEY and CDR2 as SMNVEV (reference sequence). This CDR3 has 13 residues. V gave up 4 bases and J gave up 10 bases, with 11 bases separating them. The material sequenced was peripheral blood, taken on day 0 of AZD1222 vaccination. The V gene is TRBV27, the J gene TRBJ1-6; perhaps TRBD1 as D (6 bases). This receptor was obtained from an adult in good health. The CDR3 protein is CASSYHRESPLHF. The CDR3 nucleotides are TGTGCCAGCAGTTACCACAGGGAGTCACCCCTCCACTTT.